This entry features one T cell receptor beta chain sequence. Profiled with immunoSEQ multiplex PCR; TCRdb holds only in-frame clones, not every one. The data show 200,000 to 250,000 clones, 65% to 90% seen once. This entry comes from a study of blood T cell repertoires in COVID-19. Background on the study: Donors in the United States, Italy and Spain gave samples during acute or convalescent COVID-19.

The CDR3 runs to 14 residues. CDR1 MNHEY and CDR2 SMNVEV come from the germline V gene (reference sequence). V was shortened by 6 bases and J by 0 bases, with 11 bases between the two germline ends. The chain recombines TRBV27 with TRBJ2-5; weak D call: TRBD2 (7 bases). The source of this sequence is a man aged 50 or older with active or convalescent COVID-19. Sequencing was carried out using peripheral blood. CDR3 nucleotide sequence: TGTGCCAGCAGACTCGGGGGGCACCAAGAGACCCAGTACTTC. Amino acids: CASRLGGHQETQYF.